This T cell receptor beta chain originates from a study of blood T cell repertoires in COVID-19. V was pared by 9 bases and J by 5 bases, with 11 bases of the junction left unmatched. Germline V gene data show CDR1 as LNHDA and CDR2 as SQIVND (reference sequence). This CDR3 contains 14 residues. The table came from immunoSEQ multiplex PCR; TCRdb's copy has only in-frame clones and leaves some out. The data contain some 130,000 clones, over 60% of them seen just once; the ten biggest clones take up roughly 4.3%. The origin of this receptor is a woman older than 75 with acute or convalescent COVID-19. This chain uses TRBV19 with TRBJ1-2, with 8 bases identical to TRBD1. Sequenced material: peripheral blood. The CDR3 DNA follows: TGTGCCAGGACACACAGGGGGAGTCGGTATGGCTACACCTTC. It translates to CARTHRGSRYGYTF.